These T cell receptor beta chains were read from a single sample in a study of T cells after yellow fever vaccination. Via MiXCR, TCRdb re-called the 5' RACE reads, giving one row per CDR3 protein. The data show roughly 500,000 distinct CDR3 sequences, 15% to 20% seen once. The sequencing used PBMCs, collected 15 days after the yellow fever booster vaccination. The receptors stem from a man aged 25-40 years who received the YFV17D yellow fever vaccine. Both conserved end residues are part of each CDR3. A D gene is named only where the DNA matches it firmly. Not every row has a clone size; where given, it reads once, few, many or a size class.

j_gene	v_gene	abundance	d_gene	CDR3aa	CDR3nt
TRBJ2-3	TRBV5-1	few	TRBD2	CASSAVVRTSVRVEDTQYF	TGCGCCAGCAGCGCGGTCGTAAGGACTAGCGTCCGGGTGGAAGATACGCAGTATTTT
TRBJ2-1	TRBV5-1	few	NA	CASSFGIGSYNEQFF	TGCGCCAGCAGCTTTGGGATAGGCTCCTACAATGAGCAGTTCTTC
TRBJ2-3	TRBV6-5	few	TRBD2	CASSYRGLASTDTQYF	TGTGCCAGCAGTTATAGGGGACTAGCGAGCACAGATACGCAGTATTTT
TRBJ2-5	TRBV10-3	many	TRBD1	CAISEGQGQETQYF	TGTGCCATCAGTGAGGGACAGGGGCAAGAGACCCAGTACTTC
TRBJ2-1	TRBV5-6	NA	TRBD1	CASRLTPTGRTGHEQFF	TGTGCCAGCAGGTTAACCCCTACAGGGAGGACAGGGCATGAGCAGTTCTTC
TRBJ2-1	TRBV5-1	many	TRBD1	CASSLQGAYNEQFF	TGCGCCAGCAGCTTGCAGGGGGCCTACAATGAGCAGTTCTTC
TRBJ2-7	TRBV29-1	NA	NA	CSVALARGYEQYF	TGCAGCGTCGCTCTGGCGCGAGGGTACGAGCAGTACTTC
TRBJ2-2	TRBV12-3/TRBV12-4	NA	NA	CASSYSGNTGELFF	TGTGCCAGCAGTTATAGCGGGAACACCGGGGAGCTGTTTTTT
TRBJ2-3	TRBV7-8	few	NA	CASRPGVPSTDTQYF	TGTGCCAGCAGGCCGGGGGTCCCTAGCACAGATACGCAGTATTTT
TRBJ2-1	TRBV12-3/TRBV12-4	few	NA	CASSLRFQLGNEQFF	TGTGCCAGCAGTCTCCGGTTTCAACTAGGCAATGAGCAGTTCTTC
TRBJ2-1	TRBV20-1	NA	NA	CSADLRDSLHGQFF	TGCAGTGCAGACCTCCGGGACTCCCTCCACGGGCAGTTCTTC
TRBJ2-5	TRBV4-3	NA	NA	CASSQALGTDQETQYF	TGCGCCAGCAGCCAAGCCCTCGGGACGGATCAAGAGACCCAGTACTTC
TRBJ2-4	TRBV20-1	few	NA	CSASKIAKNIQYF	TGCAGTGCTAGTAAGATAGCCAAAAACATTCAGTACTTC
TRBJ2-7	TRBV18	NA	TRBD1	CASSPGQDEQYF	TGTGCCAGCTCACCAGGACAGGACGAGCAGTACTTC
TRBJ2-2	TRBV20-1	few	NA	CSARGVGNTGELFF	TGCAGTGCTAGAGGGGTCGGAAACACCGGGGAGCTGTTTTTT
TRBJ2-1	TRBV7-8	few	NA	CASSLRRIGTPDNEQFF	TGTGCCAGCAGCCTGCGACGAATCGGGACTCCCGACAATGAGCAGTTCTTC
TRBJ2-7	TRBV10-1	NA	NA	CASSDSQVPYEQYF	TGCGCCAGCAGTGATAGTCAGGTTCCCTACGAGCAGTACTTC